One and the same sample provided the 24 T cell receptor beta chains below, sequenced in a study of vaccination effects on CD4 cells after COVID-19. The data were produced by immunoSEQ multiplex PCR, yet TCRdb's version contains in-frame clones alone and is incomplete. Counted here are 75,000 to 100,000 clones, over 70% occurring once; the ten biggest clones make up more than 1%. ViraFEST used viral peptide pools to expand antigen-specific CD4+ T cells before sequencing. Investigators separated out CD4+ T cells once more than nine days of culture had passed. Vaccine administered to participants consisted of two doses of either BNT162b2 or mRNA-1273. No antigen is known for these receptors. The sample here was CD4+ T cells from PBMCs cultured with HCoV-OC43 spike peptides, taken after COVID-19 vaccination. The subset here: HCoV-OC43 spike overlapping peptide pool stimulation. Receptors were obtained from a human donor who received a COVID-19 vaccine.

This clone was detected once. The chain links TRBV19 to TRBJ1-2; perhaps TRBD1 as D (5 bases). CDR3 length: 14 residues. Trimming took off 6 bases at V and 2 bases at J, with 13 bases between the two ends. Germline lookup yields CDR1 LNHDA and CDR2 SQIVND (reference sequence). CDR3 sequence: CASRLGPGNYGYTF. CDR3 sequence (DNA): TGTGCCAGTAGATTAGGGCCAGGGAACTATGGCTACACCTTC. Drawing the rest from reference TRBV19 and TRBJ1-2, the complete variable domain is DGGITQSPKYLFRKEGQNVTLSCEQNLNHDAMYWYRQDPGQGLRLIYYSQIVNDFQKGDIAEGYSVSREKKESFPLTVTSAQKNPTAFYLCASRLGPGNYGYTFGSGTRLTVV.

The rearrangement joins TRBV6-2 or TRBV6-3 to TRBJ1-5; D is unresolved. CDR3 length: 12 residues. V was shortened by 6 bases and J by 11 bases, with 14 bases between the two germline ends. The germline V gene encodes CDR1 MNHEY and CDR2 SVGEGT. The DNA of the CDR3 is TGTGCCAGCAGCACCGGGAGTTCATCCCAGCATTTT. This sequence encodes CASSTGSSSQHF.

The chain recombines TRBV6-1 with TRBJ1-3; D perhaps matches TRBD1 (5 bases). The CDR3 is 16 residues long. Trimming left V 4 bases short and J 8 bases short, with 21 bases between. CDR1 is MNHNS and CDR2 is SASEGT in the germline V gene. DNA of the CDR3: TGTGCCAGCAGTGTCATCGGACAAAACCTTTGGGACACCATATATTTT. Translated: CASSVIGQNLWDTIYF.

The chain joins TRBV5-1 to TRBJ1-5; unclear D gene. The ends were cut back, 4 bases at V and 1 base at J, with 9 bases in the middle. There are 14 residues in the CDR3. The germline CDR1 and CDR2 sequences are SGHRS and YFSETQ. The CDR3 reads CASSPDGSNQPQHF. The CDR3 DNA reads TGCGCCAGCAGCCCGGACGGGAGCAATCAGCCCCAGCATTTT.

This chain joins TRBV27 and TRBJ1-2; D ambiguous. The germline V gene has CDR1 MNHEY and CDR2 SMNVEV (reference sequence). Deletions cut 5 bases from V and 4 bases from J, with 14 bases between. The CDR3 is 14 amino acids. Here the CDR3 DNA reads TGTGCCAGCAGTACCCTGGGCGGCTCCTATGGCTACACCTTC. This codes for CASSTLGGSYGYTF.

This clone was detected a few times. CDR3 DNA sequence: TGCGCCAGCAGTGAGTCCAGAGAAGCCACTGAAGCTTTCTTT. The encoded protein is CASSESREATEAFF. The V and J genes are TRBV10-1 and TRBJ1-1; D not resolved. Per the germline V gene, CDR1 is WNHNN and CDR2 is SYGVQD (reference sequence). The V gene lost 0 bases and the J gene lost 4 bases, with 9 bases spanning the gap. The CDR3 covers 14 residues.

This chain links TRBV28 with TRBJ2-5; 8 nucleotides align to TRBD2. Trimming removed 4 bases from V and 7 bases from J; junction bases left unmatched: 11. The CDR3 runs 15 residues. In germline, CDR1 is MDHEN, CDR2 SYDVKM. The CDR3 DNA reads TGTGCCAGCAGTTCGGGGGGGGGTGGTAGCGGGACCCAGTACTTC. It specifies CASSSGGGGSGTQYF.

About this clone: Relative to the germline gene, one junction end is altered; a read error may explain this. The chain couples TRBV30 to TRBJ1-2; D call uncertain. This CDR3 has 12 amino acids. Germline values: CDR1 GTSNPN, CDR2 SVGIG (reference sequence). CDR3 region: CAGRFGDYGYTF. In DNA, the CDR3 is TGTGCCGGGAGATTCGGGGACTATGGCTACACCTTC.

The CDR3 DNA reads TGTGCCAGTAGTATAGGCAGATACAATGAGCAGTTCTTC. Its translation: CASSIGRYNEQFF. This rearrangement joins TRBV19 to TRBJ2-1, with D unresolved. Between the trimmed V and J ends, which lost 1 base and 4 bases, there was a span of 5 bases. The germline CDR1 and CDR2 sequences are LNHDA and SQIVND (reference sequence). The CDR3 runs to 13 residues. The variable domain in full, completed from reference TRBV19 and TRBJ2-1, reads DGGITQSPKYLFRKEGQNVTLSCEQNLNHDAMYWYRQDPGQGLRLIYYSQIVNDFQKGDIAEGYSVSREKKESFPLTVTSAQKNPTAFYLCASSIGRYNEQFFGPGTRLTVL.

CDR3 in amino acids: CASARISEDTEAFF. DNA for the CDR3: TGTGCCAGTGCCCGCATATCCGAGGACACTGAAGCTTTCTTT. The chain links TRBV18 to TRBJ1-1; no clear D gene. CDR3 length: 14 amino acids. Germline V CDR1 and CDR2: KGHSH, LQKENI. V was shortened by 9 bases and J by 3 bases, with 17 bases between the two germline ends.

This clone has more than one count but fewer than ten. The V call is TRBV5-4, the J call TRBJ1-2; the D gene is possibly TRBD1 (5 bases). The CDR3 runs to 13 residues. The germline gives CDR1 SGHNT, CDR2 YYREEE (reference sequence). Trimming pared 0 bases from V and 4 bases from J, leaving 7 bases between. In DNA form, the CDR3 reads TGTGCCAGCAGCTTGGGACAGATCTATGGCTACACCTTC. It codes for CASSLGQIYGYTF.

The chain carries TRBV2 and TRBJ1-1; TRBD1 might be the D (6 bases). V was cut by 6 bases and J by 3 bases, with 14 bases left in between. The CDR3 is 14 residues long. Germline-derived CDR1 and CDR2 are SNHLY and FYNNEI. The CDR3: CASRVTGYYTEAFF. CDR3 nucleotides: TGTGCCAGCAGAGTTACAGGGTATTACACTGAAGCTTTCTTT. Together with reference TRBV2 and TRBJ1-1, the CDR3 gives the full variable domain: EPEVTQTPSHQVTQMGQEVILRCVPISNHLYFYWYRQILGQKVEFLVSFYNNEISEKSEIFDDQFSVERPDGSNFTLKIRSTKLEDSAMYFCASRVTGYYTEAFFGQGTRLTVV.

The chain has TRBV24-1 and TRBJ1-2; 8 bases fit TRBD1. The junction had 10 bases not matched to a gene; V was cut back by 4 bases and J by 4 bases. CDR3 length: 16 residues. CDR1 KGHDR and CDR2 SFDVKD come from the germline V gene. Written as DNA, the CDR3 is TGTGCCACCAGTGACCCAACGACAGGGGAAACCTATGGCTACACCTTC. Amino acids: CATSDPTTGETYGYTF.

The chain employs TRBV15 and TRBJ2-2; D is unclear. The germline gives CDR1 LNHNV, CDR2 YYDKDF (reference sequence). Trimming took 5 bases from V and 7 from J, leaving 17 bases between them. The CDR3 covers 15 residues. The CDR3 DNA reads TGTGCCACCAGCGCGATAGGCTACGCCGGCGGGGAGCTGTTTTTT. Translating it yields CATSAIGYAGGELFF.

The count of this clone is one. This sequence joins TRBV6-2 or TRBV6-3 and TRBJ2-3; D possibly matches TRBD1 or TRBD2 (6 bases each). The ends were cut back, 5 bases at V and 8 bases at J, with 11 bases in the middle. The CDR3 consists of 12 residues. Germline CDR1 is MNHEY and CDR2 is SVGEGT. The CDR3 coding sequence is TGTGCCAGCAGTAGCGAGGGGGGTACGCAGTATTTT. Protein: CASSSEGGTQYF.

The CDR3 DNA follows: TGTGCCAGCAGCTTCGGACAGGGGGATGCCGGGGAGCTGTTTTTT. This sequence encodes CASSFGQGDAGELFF. The chain employs TRBV7-3 and TRBJ2-2; 10 positions agree with TRBD1. This CDR3 is 15 amino acids long. Germline loops: CDR1 SGHTA, CDR2 FQGTGA. The trim removed 3 bases at V and 6 bases at J, leaving 4 bases unmatched.

The chain is built from TRBV6-5 and TRBJ1-4; TRBD1 matches at 9 bases. Trimming at V came to 6 bases and at J to 5 bases, leaving 7 bases not matched to a gene. The CDR3 spans 15 residues. The germline V gene has CDR1 MNHEY and CDR2 SVGAGI. This CDR3 is CASRYRGRLNEKLFF. CDR3 nucleotides: TGTGCCAGCAGATACAGGGGGCGCTTGAATGAAAAACTGTTTTTT.

The chain employs TRBV18 and TRBJ2-6; TRBD1 matches 7 bases. The trim removed 5 bases at V and 2 bases at J, leaving 6 bases unmatched. The CDR3 contains 16 residues. Germline V gene sequence: CDR1 KGHSH, CDR2 LQKENI. The CDR3 DNA is TGTGCCAGCTCAGAAAACAGGGGAACTGGGGCCAACGTCCTGACTTTC. This codes for CASSENRGTGANVLTF.

The table lists this clone with a few counts. This CDR3 reads CATSKTNQETQYF. The CDR3 DNA sequence: TGTGCCACCAGTAAGACAAACCAAGAGACCCAGTACTTC. V gene TRBV24-1 combines with J gene TRBJ2-5; no clear D. The V gene's germline CDR1 is KGHDR and CDR2 SFDVKD. Trimming pared 6 bases from V and 0 bases from J, leaving 7 bases between. This CDR3 contains 13 residues.

The chain uses TRBV5-8 and TRBJ1-1, with TRBD1 matching 9 bases. V was pared by 4 bases and J by 6 bases, with 10 bases of the junction left unmatched. Germline lookup yields CDR1 SGHTS and CDR2 YDEGEE. CDR3 length equals 15 residues. The DNA of the CDR3 is TGTGCCAGCAGCCCACAGGGGGCGAGGTTGGCTGAAGCTTTCTTT. Protein sequence: CASSPQGARLAEAFF.

The CDR3 DNA is TGTGCCAGCAGTCGAACTAATCGAGCTTTCTTT. Translating it yields CASSRTNRAFF. The chain employs TRBV12-3 or TRBV12-4 and TRBJ1-1; D gene unclear. This CDR3 spans 11 amino acids. V lost 5 bases, J lost 10 bases, and 11 bases lay in between.

This clone was found once. DNA for the CDR3: TGTGCCTGGAGTCTAGCGGGGGGCTCCTACGAGCAGTACGTC. Amino acids: CAWSLAGGSYEQYV. This chain connects TRBV30 to TRBJ2-7; TRBD2 aligns across 11 bases. J lost 0 bases, V lost 2 bases, and 0 bases had no gene match. The CDR3 consists of 14 residues. CDR1 and CDR2 (germline): GTSNPN, SVGIG (reference sequence).

The chain links TRBV6-5 to TRBJ1-3; maybe TRBD1 (6 bases). Germline values: CDR1 MNHEY, CDR2 SVGAGI. V was cut by 6 bases and J by 0 bases, with 12 bases left in between. The CDR3 consists of 15 residues. The CDR3 DNA is TGTGCCAGCAGGATACAGGGTAACTCTGGAAACACCATATATTTT. Residues: CASRIQGNSGNTIYF.

The chain carries TRBV4-1 and TRBJ1-6; D not certain. The V end lost 1 base, the J end lost 7 bases, and 14 bases lay between the germline ends. Per the germline V gene, CDR1 is MGHRA and CDR2 is YSYEKL. The CDR3 loop spans 16 amino acids. Here the CDR3 reads CASSQAPGQPNSPLHF. CDR3 coding DNA: TGCGCCAGCAGCCAAGCCCCCGGGCAGCCAAATTCACCCCTCCACTTT.